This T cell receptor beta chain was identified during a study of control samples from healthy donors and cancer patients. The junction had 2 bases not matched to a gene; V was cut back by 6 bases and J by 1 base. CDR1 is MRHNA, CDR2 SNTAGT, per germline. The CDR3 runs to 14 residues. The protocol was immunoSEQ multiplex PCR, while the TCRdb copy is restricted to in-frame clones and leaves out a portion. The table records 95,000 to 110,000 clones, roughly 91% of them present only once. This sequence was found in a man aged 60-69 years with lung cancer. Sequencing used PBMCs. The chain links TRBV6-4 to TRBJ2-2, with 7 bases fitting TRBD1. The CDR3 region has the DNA TGTGCCAGCAGGACAGGGTTGAACACCGGGGAGCTGTTTTTT. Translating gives CASRTGLNTGELFF.